The 20 T cell receptor beta chains below all came from one sample that was sequenced in a study of blood T cell repertoires in COVID-19 (dated by TCRdb to about 2020). Libraries were built with the immunoSEQ multiplex PCR assay. The clones in this table, taken by TCRdb from immuneACCESS, are in-frame only. Not every clone is retained; where verified, under half of the shortfall comes from an unresolved V gene, and the cause of the rest is unknown. This sample gives about 35,000 clones in total; roughly 86% of them show up just once. The ten most abundant clones make up around 41% of the sample. Sample: peripheral blood. The receptors come from an elderly man with active or convalescent COVID-19.

Here the CDR3 DNA reads TGTGCCAGCAGCGCCCGGGACTCCATGTGGGAAAATGAGCAGTTCTTC. Translated: CASSARDSMWENEQFF. The V call is TRBV9, the J call TRBJ2-1; weak D call: TRBD2 (6 bases). Germline V gene lookup returns CDR1 SGDLS and CDR2 YYNGEE. The CDR3 covers 16 residues. V gave up 3 bases and J gave up 7 bases, with 20 bases separating them.

This clone has more than one count but fewer than ten. The CDR3 spells CAWSGGTSTIGYTF. As DNA, the CDR3 is TGTGCCTGGAGTGGGGGGACATCTACTATTGGCTACACCTTC. The chain is built from TRBV30 and TRBJ1-2; possible D gene TRBD1, 6 bases. Germline V gene lookup returns CDR1 GTSNPN and CDR2 SVGIG (reference sequence). The V end was cut by 1 base, the J end by 7 bases, with 16 bases between. This CDR3 is built from 14 residues.

V and J are TRBV4-2 and TRBJ2-2; a possible D gene is TRBD2 (6 bases). The ends were cut back, 1 base at V and 7 bases at J, with 10 bases in the middle. The CDR3 has 14 residues. Germline assignment: CDR1 LGHNA and CDR2 YNFKEQ. CDR3 nucleotides: TGTGCCAGCAGCCAAGTAGGACTAAACGGGGAGCTGTTTTTT. Its protein product is CASSQVGLNGELFF.

The chain employs TRBV11-2 and TRBJ2-1; 9 bases are a match to TRBD2. V lost 8 bases and J lost 6; bases outside the gene matches: 8. From germline, CDR1 is SGHAT and CDR2 FQNNGV. CDR3 length: 14 amino acids. The CDR3 sequence is CASGLAGVVNEQFF. The CDR3, as DNA: TGTGCCAGCGGATTAGCGGGAGTAGTCAATGAGCAGTTCTTC.

The V call is TRBV29-1, the J call TRBJ1-1; 8 bases map to TRBD1. The trim removed 6 bases at V and 1 base at J, leaving 4 bases unmatched. Per germline, CDR1 SQVTM and CDR2 ANQGSEA. The CDR3 length is 13 residues. CDR3 bases: TGCAGCGTGACACAGGGGGGGAACACTGAAGCTTTCTTT. Its protein is CSVTQGGNTEAFF.

The V and J genes are TRBV6-5 and TRBJ2-1; the match to TRBD2 covers 9 bases. Germline CDR1 and CDR2: MNHEY and SVGAGI. Trimming cost V 2 bases and J 13 bases; bases outside gene matches: 6. This CDR3 contains 13 residues. CDR3 DNA sequence: TGTGCCAGCAGTTACGGTAGCGGGAGCGGTCAGTTCTTC. It yields the protein CASSYGSGSGQFF.

The chain uses TRBV11-2 and TRBJ2-7; 7 bases fit TRBD2. This CDR3 is 14 amino acids long. Germline CDR1 SGHAT, CDR2 FQNNGV. V lost 5 bases and J lost 2; bases outside the gene matches: 6. As DNA, the CDR3 is TGTGCCAGCAGCGATAGCGGGCTCGCCTACGAGCAGTACTTC. Protein product: CASSDSGLAYEQYF.

This clone was recorded a few times. The CDR3 reads CASSPPDSGSDTQYF. Written as DNA, the CDR3 is TGTGCCAGCTCACCACCTGATAGCGGGAGTGATACGCAGTATTTT. V gene TRBV18 combines with J gene TRBJ2-3; 9 bases align to TRBD2. The CDR3 is 15 residues long. In germline, CDR1 is KGHSH, CDR2 LQKENI. Germline trimming cut 0 bases from V and 6 bases from J; bases unmatched to any gene: 4.

The chain links TRBV19 to TRBJ1-2, with 9 bases lining up with TRBD1. Trimming at V came to 6 bases and at J to 2 bases, leaving 4 bases not matched to a gene. The CDR3 has 14 amino acids. Germline V CDR1 and CDR2: LNHDA, SQIVND (reference sequence). CDR3 sequence: CASRHRGQNYGYTF. CDR3 DNA sequence: TGTGCCAGTAGGCACAGGGGGCAAAACTATGGCTACACCTTC.

The V gene is TRBV4-1, the J gene TRBJ1-4, with TRBD1 matching 7 bases. Germline loops: CDR1 MGHRA, CDR2 YSYEKL. The V gene end was trimmed by 0 bases and the J gene end by 7 bases; junction bases not matched to a gene: 14. The CDR3 contains 18 residues. In nucleotides, the CDR3 is TGCGCCAGCAGCCAAGATAGTGGGACAGTTTTCGGGGTTGAAAAACTGTTTTTT. Protein product: CASSQDSGTVFGVEKLFF.

This clone was observed once. The chain uses TRBV11-2 and TRBJ2-7, with a possible D match to TRBD1 (5 bases). Germline CDR1 is SGHAT and CDR2 is FQNNGV. The CDR3 runs to 17 residues. Trimming took off 2 bases at V and 5 bases at J, with 22 bases between the two ends. The CDR3 sequence is CASSLSSFGTGTNEQYF. The DNA of the CDR3 is TGTGCCAGCAGCTTAAGTTCGTTCGGTACAGGTACAAACGAGCAGTACTTC. Looking up the rest from reference TRBV11-2 and TRBJ2-7 gives the full variable domain: EAGVAQSPRYKIIEKRQSVAFWCNPISGHATLYWYQQILGQGPKLLIQFQNNGVVDDSQLPKDRFSAERLKGVDSTLKIQPAKLEDSAVYLCASSLSSFGTGTNEQYFGPGTRLTVT.

The genes are TRBV11-2 and TRBJ1-1, with unresolved D. Germline assignment: CDR1 SGHAT and CDR2 FQNNGV. There are 13 residues in the CDR3. The ends were cut back, 0 bases at V and 1 base at J, with 3 bases in the middle. The CDR3 loop reads CASSLERNTEAFF. The CDR3 nucleotides read TGTGCCAGCAGCTTAGAGAGGAACACTGAAGCTTTCTTT. The complete variable domain, with remaining parts taken from reference TRBV11-2 and TRBJ1-1, reads EAGVAQSPRYKIIEKRQSVAFWCNPISGHATLYWYQQILGQGPKLLIQFQNNGVVDDSQLPKDRFSAERLKGVDSTLKIQPAKLEDSAVYLCASSLERNTEAFFGQGTRLTVV.

As regards this clone: Germline is not matched at one junction end, which may reflect a read error. The V call is TRBV3-1 (or the pseudogene TRBV3-2), the J call TRBJ2-2; a possible D gene is TRBD2 (5 bases). This CDR3 contains 16 residues. Germline lookup yields CDR1 LGHDT and CDR2 YNNKEL (reference sequence). The CDR3 region is CASSQVGARRTPGSCF. The CDR3 coding sequence is TGTGCCAGCAGCCAAGTAGGAGCGCGAAGAACACCGGGGAGCTGTTTT.

This sequence joins TRBV2 and TRBJ2-6; TRBD1 aligns across 7 bases. The CDR3 loop spans 16 amino acids. Germline V gene data show CDR1 as SNHLY and CDR2 as FYNNEI. V was pared by 8 bases and J by 0 bases, with 7 bases of the junction left unmatched. The CDR3 bases are TGTGCCAGCCGACAGGGTGCGGGCTCTGGGGCCAACGTCCTGACTTTC. It codes for CASRQGAGSGANVLTF.

V and J are TRBV6-2 or TRBV6-3 and TRBJ1-5; TRBD1 matches 8 bases. Germline V gene lookup returns CDR1 MNHEY and CDR2 SVGEGT. Trimming cost V 2 bases and J 4 bases; bases outside gene matches: 22. The CDR3 loop spans 21 amino acids. CDR3 protein: CASSYGFEGMAGGFWNQPQHF. The CDR3 region has the DNA TGTGCCAGCAGTTACGGGTTCGAAGGCATGGCAGGGGGCTTTTGGAATCAGCCCCAGCATTTT.

The chain employs TRBV3-1 (or the pseudogene TRBV3-2) and TRBJ2-5, with D maybe TRBD2 (5 bases). The CDR3 is 16 amino acids. Germline V CDR1 and CDR2: LGHDT, YNNKEL (reference sequence). V was shortened by 2 bases and J by 2 bases, with 15 bases between the two germline ends. The CDR3 DNA reads as TGTGCCAGCAGCCAAATGATCGGACTCCCACAAGAGACCCAGTACTTC. Encoded protein: CASSQMIGLPQETQYF.

The chain couples TRBV5-4 to TRBJ2-1, with D possibly matching TRBD2 (6 bases). The V gene lost 0 bases and the J gene lost 7 bases, with 14 bases spanning the gap. This CDR3 comprises 15 residues. CDR1 is SGHNT, CDR2 YYREEE, per germline (reference sequence). CDR3 in amino acids: CASSLVEGPGNEQFF. Here the CDR3 DNA reads TGTGCCAGCAGCTTGGTGGAGGGCCCGGGGAATGAGCAGTTCTTC.

The rearrangement uses TRBV3-1 (or the pseudogene TRBV3-2) and TRBJ2-7; 7 positions match TRBD2. In germline, CDR1 is LGHDT, CDR2 YNNKEL (reference sequence). This CDR3 comprises 12 residues. J was trimmed by 4 bases and V by 4 bases; bases with no gene match: 1. Here the CDR3 reads CASSRGGYEQYF. CDR3 coding DNA: TGTGCCAGCAGCCGGGGGGGATACGAGCAGTACTTC.

The chain uses TRBV30 and TRBJ1-5; 7 bases are a match to TRBD1. CDR1 GTSNPN and CDR2 SVGIG come from the germline V gene (reference sequence). The CDR3 has 14 amino acids. Losses at the gene ends were 3 bases for V and 2 bases for J; bases not matched to a gene: 4. The CDR3 is CAWSDGQGNQPQHF. The DNA of the CDR3 is TGTGCCTGGAGCGATGGACAGGGCAATCAGCCCCAGCATTTT.

The chain has TRBV6-5 and TRBJ1-2; a weak D match, TRBD1 (6 bases). CDR3 length: 13 residues. Germline-derived CDR1 and CDR2 are MNHEY and SVGAGI. V dropped 8 bases and J dropped 3 bases, with 13 bases sitting between them. Here the CDR3 reads CASSRGIDYGYTF. DNA for the CDR3: TGTGCCAGCTCTAGGGGGATCGACTATGGCTACACCTTC.